The 21 T cell receptor beta chains listed next were all sequenced from one sample in a study of T cell responses to AZD1222 COVID-19 vaccine. Profiled with immunoSEQ multiplex PCR; TCRdb holds only in-frame clones, not every one. The profile covers around 88,000 clones, with around 85% appearing a single time and 5.5% to 8% taken by the ten largest. The sample here was peripheral blood, taken on day 0 of AZD1222 vaccination. The receptors originated from an adult in good health.

This chain uses TRBV7-9 with TRBJ1-5, with D perhaps matching TRBD1 (6 bases). The germline gives CDR1 SEHNR, CDR2 FQNEAQ (reference sequence). V was cut by 5 bases and J by 2 bases, with 16 bases left in between. The CDR3 sequence is 16 residues long. The CDR3 here is CASSRSGDIGNQPQHF. CDR3 nucleotides: TGTGCCAGCAGCCGAAGCGGGGACATCGGCAATCAGCCCCAGCATTTT.

The V gene is TRBV9, the J gene TRBJ2-4; tentative D call: TRBD1 (5 bases). This CDR3 is 14 amino acids long. The V gene's germline CDR1 is SGDLS and CDR2 YYNGEE. Trimming took 5 bases from V and 0 from J, leaving 9 bases between them. CDR3 coding DNA: TGTGCCAGCAGAGGCCAGGGAGCCAAAAACATTCAGTACTTC. Amino acids: CASRGQGAKNIQYF.

The V call is TRBV18, the J call TRBJ2-7, with TRBD2 as a possible D gene (5 bases). The CDR3 is made up of 13 amino acids. Looked up from germline, CDR1 is KGHSH and CDR2 is LQKENI. Deletions cut 4 bases from V and 7 bases from J, with 14 bases between. The CDR3 nucleotides read TGTGCCAGCTCACGAAACGGGGTATGGGAGCAGTACTTC. Its protein product is CASSRNGVWEQYF.

This chain uses TRBV19 with TRBJ2-3; D unclear. In germline, CDR1 is LNHDA, CDR2 SQIVND (reference sequence). Trimming removed 3 bases at V and 5 bases at J, with 15 bases between. CDR3 size: 15 residues. CDR3 sequence (DNA): TGTGCCAGTAGTATCGGGCAGTTGGGTGGAGATACGCAGTATTTT. Protein product: CASSIGQLGGDTQYF.

The CDR3, as DNA: TGCGCCAGCAGAGAGGGACACAACTCTGGGGCCAACGTCCTGACTTTC. It specifies CASREGHNSGANVLTF. The chain carries TRBV5-1 and TRBJ2-6, with TRBD1 as a possible D gene (6 bases). V was clipped by 5 bases and J by 0 bases, with 12 bases between them. The CDR3 length is 16 residues. Looked up from germline, CDR1 is SGHRS and CDR2 is YFSETQ.

The V call is TRBV19, the J call TRBJ2-1, with 7 bases matching TRBD1. The V gene end was trimmed by 7 bases and the J gene end by 2 bases; junction bases not matched to a gene: 8. Per the germline V gene, CDR1 is LNHDA and CDR2 is SQIVND (reference sequence). The CDR3 is 15 residues long. The CDR3 protein is CASISRGGAYNEQFF. CDR3 nucleotides: TGTGCCAGTATCTCGAGAGGGGGCGCCTACAATGAGCAGTTCTTC.

The chain uses TRBV6-2 or TRBV6-3 and TRBJ1-2; perhaps TRBD1 as D (5 bases). Germline assignment: CDR1 MNHEY and CDR2 SVGEGT. The CDR3 runs 18 residues. The germline V and J ends were trimmed by 0 bases and 3 bases, with 20 bases remaining between them. DNA of the CDR3: TGTGCCAGCAGTTACTCGAAGGGGCTGCTTGGGGGGGACTATGGCTACACCTTC. Translating it yields CASSYSKGLLGGDYGYTF.

The chain recombines TRBV9 with TRBJ2-3, with 11 bases aligning to TRBD1. Losses at the gene ends were 1 base for V and 5 bases for J; bases not matched to a gene: 6. Germline CDR1 and CDR2: SGDLS and YYNGEE. The CDR3 has 16 residues. CDR3: CASSVTGQGAIDTQYF. The CDR3 DNA follows: TGTGCCAGCAGCGTAACCGGACAGGGGGCAATAGATACGCAGTATTTT.

CDR3 sequence: CASTGDRNTGELFF. DNA of the CDR3: TGTGCCAGCACGGGGGACAGGAACACCGGGGAGCTGTTTTTT. The chain carries TRBV6-5 and TRBJ2-2; tentative D call: TRBD1 (7 bases). Trimming removed 7 bases from V and 1 base from J, with 10 bases in between. Germline CDR1 is MNHEY and CDR2 is SVGAGI. The CDR3 contains 14 residues.

V gene TRBV5-8 combines with J gene TRBJ2-1; D unclear. Germline lookup yields CDR1 SGHTS and CDR2 YDEGEE. The CDR3 spans 15 residues. The V end was cut by 2 bases, the J end by 1 base, with 10 bases between. The CDR3 DNA reads TGTGCCAGCAGCTTCAAGCTGACGTCCTACAATGAGCAGTTCTTC. It specifies CASSFKLTSYNEQFF.

The CDR3 coding sequence is TGTGCCACCAGTGATTTGGTACAGCATAGCGGGCCGGCGAATAGTGAGCAGTTCTTC. As protein: CATSDLVQHSGPANSEQFF. The rearrangement links TRBV24-1 to TRBJ2-1, with 7 positions matching TRBD2. The germline gives CDR1 KGHDR, CDR2 SFDVKD. V shed 0 bases, J shed 9 bases, and the junction held 19 bases outside the gene matches. The CDR3 spans 19 residues.

The chain uses TRBV10-3 and TRBJ1-2; D is perhaps TRBD1 (5 bases). This CDR3 comprises 15 residues. The germline V gene has CDR1 ENHRY and CDR2 SYGVKD. V was clipped by 0 bases and J by 6 bases, with 14 bases between them. DNA for the CDR3: TGTGCCATCAGTGAGTCGGGGGAGGGATCGGATGGCTACACCTTC. Amino acids: CAISESGEGSDGYTF.

DNA for the CDR3: TGTGCCAGTAGTATTAGCGGGAGGGTCCGGGAGACCCAGTACTTC. Translating it yields CASSISGRVRETQYF. V and J are TRBV19 and TRBJ2-5, with 11 bases identical to TRBD2. Germline CDR1 LNHDA, CDR2 SQIVND (reference sequence). After removal of 3 bases from V and 5 bases from J, the junction contained 5 bases not matched to a gene. The CDR3 has 15 amino acids.

The chain has TRBV7-8 and TRBJ2-7; D possibly uses TRBD1 or TRBD2 (6 bases each). The CDR3 loop spans 18 amino acids. Germline V gives CDR1 SGHVS, CDR2 FQNEAQ. V lost 4 bases and J 0 bases, leaving 22 bases between the germline ends. The CDR3: CASSSRGTTGLVSYEQYF. As DNA, the CDR3 is TGTGCCAGCAGCTCCAGGGGAACCACGGGACTGGTCTCCTACGAGCAGTACTTC.

This sequence joins TRBV9 and TRBJ2-1; D is possibly TRBD1 or TRBD2 (5 bases each). Germline V lookup: CDR1 SGDLS, CDR2 YYNGEE. V lost 4 bases, J lost 0 bases, and 11 bases lay in between. The CDR3 has 15 residues. CDR3 sequence (DNA): TGTGCCAGCAGCTCACGGGGCAGCTCCTACAATGAGCAGTTCTTC. Protein product: CASSSRGSSYNEQFF.

This clone appeared once. The V and J genes are TRBV5-6 and TRBJ2-7; 7 positions agree with TRBD2. Germline V CDR1 and CDR2: SGHDT, YYEEEE. Trimming at V came to 0 bases and at J to 6 bases, leaving 6 bases not matched to a gene. This CDR3 comprises 14 residues. The CDR3 coding sequence is TGTGCCAGCAGCTTGGGGACTAGTCGTCCCGAGCAGTACTTC. This codes for CASSLGTSRPEQYF.

The chain links TRBV6-1 to TRBJ1-6; possible D gene TRBD1, 5 bases. Germline loops: CDR1 MNHNS, CDR2 SASEGT. V gave up 2 bases and J gave up 14 bases, with 16 bases separating them. This CDR3 spans 14 amino acids. The CDR3 DNA reads as TGTGCCAGCAGTGAATCCGGGACGGGTGAGGCCCTCCACTTT. Protein: CASSESGTGEALHF.

J is TRBJ2-5 and V is TRBV3-1 (or the pseudogene TRBV3-2), with D hard to call. V shed 0 bases and J shed 5 bases, with 7 bases lying between them. The germline CDR1 and CDR2 sequences are LGHDT and YNNKEL (reference sequence). This CDR3 comprises 13 residues. CDR3 DNA: TGTGCCAGCAGCCAAGACCTGCGGGAGACCCAGTACTTC. Translating it yields CASSQDLRETQYF.

By share of the sample, this clone is medium-sized. The chain has TRBV7-9 and TRBJ2-7; D is possibly TRBD2 (5 bases). Trimming cost V 2 bases and J 5 bases, with 7 bases left between them. The CDR3 extends over 12 amino acids. CDR1 and CDR2 from the germline V gene are SEHNR and FQNEAQ (reference sequence). The CDR3 spells CASSLTRDEQYF. The CDR3 DNA follows: TGTGCCAGCAGCTTAACTAGGGACGAGCAGTACTTC.

The gene calls are TRBV10-3 and TRBJ1-2; 7 bases map to TRBD1. The CDR3 covers 14 residues. From germline, CDR1 is ENHRY and CDR2 SYGVKD. Trimming removed 2 bases from V and 6 bases from J; junction bases left unmatched: 6. The CDR3 region has the DNA TGTGCCATCAGTGAGGCGACAGGGCCTGATGGCTACACCTTC. This translates into CAISEATGPDGYTF.

On this clone itself: The same CDR3 also results from other DNA sequences found in this sample. The chain is built from TRBV27 and TRBJ2-3, with D possibly matching TRBD1 (7 bases). V was trimmed by 5 bases and J by 0 bases, leaving 9 bases between them. This CDR3 region has 14 residues. Germline V CDR1 and CDR2: MNHEY, SMNVEV (reference sequence). The CDR3 bases are TGTGCCAGCAGTCCAGGGGGGAGCACAGATACGCAGTATTTT. It codes for CASSPGGSTDTQYF.